The rows below give T cell receptor beta chains drawn from one sample of a study of T-cell memory formation after mild COVID-19. MiXCR, run by TCRdb on the 5' RACE reads, gives a single entry per CDR3 protein. Of 45,000 to 55,000 distinct CDR3 sequences listed, 9.3% are singletons. The sequenced material came from PBMCs or a T cell subset sorted from them (not recorded which). These TCRs come from an adult woman who had mild COVID-19 (a few samples of this study predate the infection). Cell type and time point are not known. CDR3s include the opening cysteine and the closing phenylalanine or tryptophan. Each record gives: D gene, clone size, J gene, V gene, CDR3 protein, CDR3 DNA. The D gene is left open where the match is weak. Size values are once, few and many counts, or a class for expanded clones, and some rows have none.

d_gene: TRBD2
abundance: -
j_gene: TRBJ2-3
v_gene: TRBV5-1
CDR3aa: CASSLVGASGGYSTDTQYF
CDR3nt: TGCGCCAGCAGCTTGGTCGGGGCTAGCGGGGGGTATTCCACAGATACGCAGTATTTT

d_gene: TRBD1
abundance: few
j_gene: TRBJ1-5
v_gene: TRBV6-5
CDR3aa: CASSYGTGKNQPQHF
CDR3nt: TGTGCCAGCAGTTACGGGACAGGGAAGAATCAGCCCCAGCATTTT

d_gene: -
abundance: many
j_gene: TRBJ2-1
v_gene: TRBV24-1
CDR3aa: CATSDLGIRGSLDEQFF
CDR3nt: TGTGCCACCAGTGATTTGGGCATTCGGGGTTCATTGGATGAGCAGTTCTTC

d_gene: TRBD2
abundance: -
j_gene: TRBJ2-1
v_gene: TRBV11-2
CDR3aa: CASSLDPAGARGEQFF
CDR3nt: TGTGCCAGCAGCTTAGATCCGGCGGGAGCAAGAGGTGAGCAGTTCTTC

d_gene: -
abundance: -
j_gene: TRBJ1-1
v_gene: TRBV4-3
CDR3aa: CASSQDYVGRTEAFF
CDR3nt: TGCGCCAGCAGCCAAGATTATGTGGGGAGGACTGAAGCTTTCTTT

d_gene: -
abundance: -
j_gene: TRBJ2-3
v_gene: TRBV9
CDR3aa: CASSPGMATDTQYF
CDR3nt: TGTGCCAGCAGCCCCGGGATGGCCACAGATACGCAGTATTTT

d_gene: -
abundance: many
j_gene: TRBJ2-3
v_gene: TRBV12-3/TRBV12-4
CDR3aa: CASRLGDTQYF
CDR3nt: TGTGCCAGCAGGCTAGGAGATACGCAGTATTTT

d_gene: TRBD2
abundance: -
j_gene: TRBJ2-5
v_gene: TRBV6-2/TRBV6-3
CDR3aa: CASSHQLAPQETQYF
CDR3nt: TGTGCCAGCAGTCACCAACTAGCGCCCCAAGAGACCCAGTACTTC

d_gene: -
abundance: few
j_gene: TRBJ1-1
v_gene: TRBV12-3/TRBV12-4
CDR3aa: CASSLGGYEAFF
CDR3nt: TGTGCCAGCAGTTTAGGAGGGTATGAAGCTTTCTTT

d_gene: -
abundance: -
j_gene: TRBJ1-1
v_gene: TRBV7-9
CDR3aa: CASSLVLGEAFF
CDR3nt: TGTGCCAGCAGCTTAGTCTTGGGTGAAGCTTTCTTT

d_gene: -
abundance: -
j_gene: TRBJ1-3
v_gene: TRBV12-3/TRBV12-4
CDR3aa: CASTLSGNTIYF
CDR3nt: TGTGCCAGCACCCTCTCTGGAAACACCATATATTTT

d_gene: TRBD1
abundance: few
j_gene: TRBJ2-2
v_gene: TRBV18
CDR3aa: CASWDREFSNTGELFF
CDR3nt: TGTGCCAGCTGGGACAGGGAATTTTCGAACACCGGGGAGCTGTTTTTT

d_gene: -
abundance: few
j_gene: TRBJ1-5
v_gene: TRBV19
CDR3aa: CASSIGHYSNQPQHF
CDR3nt: TGTGCCAGTAGTATAGGGCATTATAGCAATCAGCCCCAGCATTTT

d_gene: TRBD2
abundance: many
j_gene: TRBJ2-5
v_gene: TRBV9
CDR3aa: CASSVGGAGRGETQYF
CDR3nt: TGTGCCAGCAGCGTAGGGGGAGCGGGGCGGGGAGAGACCCAGTACTTC

d_gene: -
abundance: few
j_gene: TRBJ2-7
v_gene: TRBV7-2
CDR3aa: CASSLQHYEQYF
CDR3nt: TGTGCCAGCAGCTTACAACATTACGAGCAGTACTTC

d_gene: -
abundance: -
j_gene: TRBJ2-7
v_gene: TRBV12-3/TRBV12-4
CDR3aa: CASNYNLALEQYF
CDR3nt: TGTGCCAGCAACTATAATCTAGCACTCGAGCAGTACTTC

d_gene: -
abundance: few
j_gene: TRBJ1-5
v_gene: TRBV5-1
CDR3aa: CASTWEAGNQPQHF
CDR3nt: TGCGCCAGCACCTGGGAGGCTGGCAATCAGCCCCAGCATTTT

d_gene: -
abundance: many
j_gene: TRBJ1-5
v_gene: TRBV4-3
CDR3aa: CASSQDPQGNQPQHF
CDR3nt: TGCGCCAGCAGCCAAGATCCACAGGGAAATCAGCCCCAGCATTTT

d_gene: -
abundance: few
j_gene: TRBJ1-2
v_gene: TRBV9
CDR3aa: CASSAREGDGYTF
CDR3nt: TGTGCCAGCAGCGCGAGGGAGGGCGATGGCTACACCTTC

d_gene: -
abundance: few
j_gene: TRBJ1-2
v_gene: TRBV12-3/TRBV12-4
CDR3aa: CASSSPSNYGYTF
CDR3nt: TGTGCCAGCAGTTCACCCTCGAACTATGGCTACACCTTC

d_gene: TRBD2
abundance: -
j_gene: TRBJ2-7
v_gene: TRBV20-1
CDR3aa: CSAAGGGAGHEQYF
CDR3nt: TGCAGTGCCGCGGGGGGCGGTGCCGGCCACGAGCAGTACTTC

d_gene: -
abundance: -
j_gene: TRBJ2-1
v_gene: TRBV11-2
CDR3aa: CASSASRGWNEQFF
CDR3nt: TGTGCCAGCAGCGCATCGCGGGGCTGGAATGAGCAGTTCTTC

d_gene: -
abundance: many
j_gene: TRBJ2-5
v_gene: TRBV5-1
CDR3aa: CASSLALGGETQYF
CDR3nt: TGCGCCAGCAGCTTGGCCCTGGGTGGAGAGACCCAGTACTTC

d_gene: -
abundance: many
j_gene: TRBJ2-5
v_gene: TRBV20-1
CDR3aa: CSVLRTADSGETQYF
CDR3nt: TGCAGTGTTCTACGGACCGCAGATTCCGGAGAGACCCAGTACTTC

d_gene: -
abundance: many
j_gene: TRBJ1-2
v_gene: TRBV12-3/TRBV12-4
CDR3aa: CASSLAPGGYTF
CDR3nt: TGTGCCAGCAGTTTAGCGCCTGGTGGCTACACCTTC

d_gene: TRBD1
abundance: few
j_gene: TRBJ2-1
v_gene: TRBV5-5
CDR3aa: CASSRFDRDSNEQFF
CDR3nt: TGTGCCAGCAGCCGCTTCGACCGGGACAGCAATGAGCAGTTCTTC

d_gene: TRBD1
abundance: few
j_gene: TRBJ1-2
v_gene: TRBV20-1
CDR3aa: CSATGTANYGYTF
CDR3nt: TGCAGTGCTACAGGGACAGCTAACTATGGCTACACCTTC

d_gene: TRBD1
abundance: -
j_gene: TRBJ2-1
v_gene: TRBV7-2
CDR3aa: CASRHFPGQGSNEQFF
CDR3nt: TGTGCCAGCAGACACTTCCCGGGACAGGGTTCCAATGAGCAGTTCTTC

d_gene: -
abundance: -
j_gene: TRBJ2-2
v_gene: TRBV15
CDR3aa: CATSVGSNTGELFF
CDR3nt: TGTGCCACCAGCGTGGGGTCGAACACCGGGGAGCTGTTTTTT

d_gene: -
abundance: many
j_gene: TRBJ2-7
v_gene: TRBV7-8
CDR3aa: CASRAGLTYEQYF
CDR3nt: TGTGCCAGCAGGGCCGGGCTCACCTACGAGCAGTACTTC

d_gene: -
abundance: many
j_gene: TRBJ1-2
v_gene: TRBV27
CDR3aa: CASSSTANYGYTF
CDR3nt: TGTGCCAGCAGTTCGACAGCTAACTATGGCTACACCTTC

d_gene: TRBD1
abundance: -
j_gene: TRBJ1-5
v_gene: TRBV12-3/TRBV12-4
CDR3aa: CASKGQGNQPQHF
CDR3nt: TGTGCCAGCAAAGGACAGGGCAATCAGCCCCAGCATTTT

d_gene: -
abundance: few
j_gene: TRBJ2-1
v_gene: TRBV2
CDR3aa: CASSSDRGNEQFF
CDR3nt: TGTGCCAGCAGTAGCGACCGGGGTAATGAGCAGTTCTTC

d_gene: TRBD2
abundance: -
j_gene: TRBJ2-3
v_gene: TRBV25-1
CDR3aa: CASSDGGGPTDTQYF
CDR3nt: TGTGCCAGCAGTGACGGCGGGGGGCCCACAGATACGCAGTATTTT

d_gene: -
abundance: -
j_gene: TRBJ2-5
v_gene: TRBV5-1
CDR3aa: CASSLRAGETQYF
CDR3nt: TGCGCCAGCAGCTTGAGGGCCGGAGAGACCCAGTACTTC

d_gene: TRBD1
abundance: few
j_gene: TRBJ2-1
v_gene: TRBV20-1
CDR3aa: CSAPRQGLSYNEQFF
CDR3nt: TGCAGTGCTCCCCGACAGGGGCTATCCTACAATGAGCAGTTCTTC

d_gene: TRBD1
abundance: many
j_gene: TRBJ1-1
v_gene: TRBV20-1
CDR3aa: CSAGRPDRETEAFF
CDR3nt: TGCAGTGCTGGGCGCCCTGACAGGGAAACTGAAGCTTTCTTT

d_gene: TRBD1
abundance: -
j_gene: TRBJ1-2
v_gene: TRBV12-3/TRBV12-4
CDR3aa: CASSFAGDRANYGYTF
CDR3nt: TGTGCCAGCAGTTTCGCCGGGGACAGAGCTAACTATGGCTACACCTTC

d_gene: -
abundance: -
j_gene: TRBJ2-7
v_gene: TRBV27
CDR3aa: CASSLGKGTEQYF
CDR3nt: TGTGCCAGCAGTTTAGGAAAGGGCACCGAGCAGTACTTC

d_gene: TRBD2
abundance: few
j_gene: TRBJ2-2
v_gene: TRBV7-2
CDR3aa: CASSLVAGAGGELFF
CDR3nt: TGTGCCAGCAGCTTAGTAGCGGGAGCTGGCGGGGAGCTGTTTTTT

d_gene: TRBD1
abundance: -
j_gene: TRBJ2-5
v_gene: TRBV24-1
CDR3aa: CATSDSGGRTQYF
CDR3nt: TGTGCCACCAGTGATTCAGGGGGCAGGACCCAGTACTTC

d_gene: TRBD1
abundance: -
j_gene: TRBJ1-2
v_gene: TRBV7-8
CDR3aa: CASSLGQGRGSYGYTF
CDR3nt: TGTGCCAGCAGCTTAGGACAGGGAAGGGGGTCCTATGGCTACACCTTC

d_gene: -
abundance: many
j_gene: TRBJ2-3
v_gene: TRBV29-1
CDR3aa: CSVGTDTQYF
CDR3nt: TGCAGCGTGGGAACAGATACGCAGTATTTT

d_gene: -
abundance: few
j_gene: TRBJ2-5
v_gene: TRBV20-1
CDR3aa: CSADRTPQGLFSQETQYF
CDR3nt: TGCAGTGCCGACAGAACCCCCCAGGGGTTGTTCTCCCAAGAGACCCAGTACTTC

d_gene: -
abundance: many
j_gene: TRBJ2-1
v_gene: TRBV12-3/TRBV12-4
CDR3aa: CASSFGIEQFF
CDR3nt: TGTGCCAGCAGTTTCGGGATTGAGCAGTTCTTC

d_gene: TRBD2
abundance: -
j_gene: TRBJ2-3
v_gene: TRBV6-1
CDR3aa: CASSRLAGEEDTQYF
CDR3nt: TGTGCCAGCAGTAGACTAGCGGGGGAAGAGGATACGCAGTATTTT

d_gene: -
abundance: -
j_gene: TRBJ2-4
v_gene: TRBV3-1
CDR3aa: CASSPKGLGGNIQYF
CDR3nt: TGTGCCAGCAGCCCAAAGGGGCTCGGCGGAAACATTCAGTACTTC

d_gene: -
abundance: many
j_gene: TRBJ2-2
v_gene: TRBV29-1
CDR3aa: CSVESDTGELFF
CDR3nt: TGCAGCGTAGAAAGTGACACCGGGGAGCTGTTTTTT

d_gene: TRBD1
abundance: many
j_gene: TRBJ2-1
v_gene: TRBV20-1
CDR3aa: CSATERGRLDNEQFF
CDR3nt: TGCAGTGCAACAGAGAGGGGGCGGTTGGACAATGAGCAGTTCTTC

d_gene: TRBD2
abundance: many
j_gene: TRBJ2-1
v_gene: TRBV5-1
CDR3aa: CASSLAGLAGMGSYNEQFF
CDR3nt: TGCGCCAGCAGCTTGGCCGGACTAGCGGGAATGGGCTCCTACAATGAGCAGTTCTTC